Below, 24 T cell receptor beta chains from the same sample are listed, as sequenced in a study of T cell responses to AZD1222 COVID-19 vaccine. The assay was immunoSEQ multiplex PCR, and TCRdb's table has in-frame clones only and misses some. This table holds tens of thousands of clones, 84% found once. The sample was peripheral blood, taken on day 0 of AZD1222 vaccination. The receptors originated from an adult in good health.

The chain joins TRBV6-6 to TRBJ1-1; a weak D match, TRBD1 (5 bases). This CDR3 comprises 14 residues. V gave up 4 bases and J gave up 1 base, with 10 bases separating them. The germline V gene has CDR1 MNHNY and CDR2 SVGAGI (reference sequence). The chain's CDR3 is CASSLTGQNTEAFF. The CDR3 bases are TGTGCCAGCAGTTTAACTGGACAGAACACTGAAGCTTTCTTT.

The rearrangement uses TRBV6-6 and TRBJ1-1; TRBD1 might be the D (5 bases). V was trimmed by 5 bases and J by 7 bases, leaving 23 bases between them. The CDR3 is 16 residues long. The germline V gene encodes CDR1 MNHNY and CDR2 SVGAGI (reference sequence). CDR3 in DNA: TGTGCCAGCAGTCGACCTCCCCCGGGACTGCGAATTGAAGCTTTCTTT. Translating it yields CASSRPPPGLRIEAFF.

For the CDR3, the DNA is TGTGCCAGTAGTATGGGAGGACAAGATGAAAAACTGTTTTTT. Translation gives CASSMGGQDEKLFF. V gene TRBV19 combines with J gene TRBJ1-4; TRBD1 is a possible D gene (5 bases). Germline assignment: CDR1 LNHDA and CDR2 SQIVND (reference sequence). CDR3 size: 14 residues. Trimming cost V 3 bases and J 6 bases, with 11 bases left between them.

The CDR3 reads CAWSGHFYKEGGYTF. Here the CDR3 DNA reads TGTGCCTGGAGTGGCCACTTCTATAAGGAAGGTGGCTACACCTTC. The V call is TRBV30, the J call TRBJ1-2; D uncertain. V lost 1 base, J lost 7 bases, and 19 bases lay in between. This CDR3 contains 15 residues. Germline V gene data show CDR1 as GTSNPN and CDR2 as SVGIG (reference sequence).

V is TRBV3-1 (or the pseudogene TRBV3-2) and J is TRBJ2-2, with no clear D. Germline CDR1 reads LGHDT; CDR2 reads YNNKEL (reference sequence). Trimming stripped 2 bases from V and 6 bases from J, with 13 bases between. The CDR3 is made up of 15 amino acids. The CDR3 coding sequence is TGTGCCAGCAGCCAACGGATGACCGTCGCCGGGGAGCTGTTTTTT. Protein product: CASSQRMTVAGELFF.

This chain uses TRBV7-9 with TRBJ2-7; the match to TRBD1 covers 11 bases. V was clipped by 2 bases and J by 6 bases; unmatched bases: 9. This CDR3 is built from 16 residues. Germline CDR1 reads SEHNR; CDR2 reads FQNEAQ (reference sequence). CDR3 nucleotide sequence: TGTGCCAGCAGCTTATCGATAGGGACAGGGGGACTCGAGCAGTACTTC. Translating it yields CASSLSIGTGGLEQYF.

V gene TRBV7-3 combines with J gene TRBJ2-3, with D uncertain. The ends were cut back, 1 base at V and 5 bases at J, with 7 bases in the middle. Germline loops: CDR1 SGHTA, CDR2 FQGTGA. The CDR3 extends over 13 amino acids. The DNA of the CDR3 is TGTGCCAGCAGCTTAAACACCCGAGATACGCAGTATTTT. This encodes CASSLNTRDTQYF.

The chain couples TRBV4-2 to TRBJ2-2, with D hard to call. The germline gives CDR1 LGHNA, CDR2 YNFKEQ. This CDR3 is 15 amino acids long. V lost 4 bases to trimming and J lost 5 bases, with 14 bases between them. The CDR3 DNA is TGTGCCAGCAGCCGTACTCGGACGGGTACCGGGGAGCTGTTTTTT. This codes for CASSRTRTGTGELFF.

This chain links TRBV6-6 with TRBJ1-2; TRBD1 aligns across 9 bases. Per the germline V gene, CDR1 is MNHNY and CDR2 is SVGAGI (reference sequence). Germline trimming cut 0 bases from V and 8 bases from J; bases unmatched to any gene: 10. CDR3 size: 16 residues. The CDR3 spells CASSYSGTGTSEGYTF. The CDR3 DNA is TGTGCCAGCAGTTACTCCGGGACAGGGACTTCTGAGGGCTACACCTTC.

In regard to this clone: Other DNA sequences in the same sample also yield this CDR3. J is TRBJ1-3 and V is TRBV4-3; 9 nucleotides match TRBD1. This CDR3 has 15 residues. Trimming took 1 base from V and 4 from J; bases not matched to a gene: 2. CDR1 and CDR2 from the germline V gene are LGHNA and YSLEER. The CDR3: CASSQGGTGGNTIYF. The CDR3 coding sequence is TGCGCCAGCAGCCAAGGTGGGACAGGGGGAAACACCATATATTTT.

The CDR3 region has the DNA TGTGCCAGCAGCTTAACAGGGACGGAAGAAAAACTGTTTTTT. Translation gives CASSLTGTEEKLFF. The chain employs TRBV7-9 and TRBJ1-4; possible D gene TRBD1, 6 bases. CDR1 is SEHNR and CDR2 is FQNEAQ in the germline V gene (reference sequence). V dropped 2 bases and J dropped 8 bases, with 12 bases sitting between them. The CDR3 is made up of 14 amino acids. Combining the CDR3 with reference TRBV7-9 and TRBJ1-4 gives the whole variable domain DTGVSQNPRHKITKRGQNVTFRCDPISEHNRLYWYRQTLGQGPEFLTYFQNEAQLEKSRLLSDRFSAERPKGSFSTLEIQRTEQGDSAMYLCASSLTGTEEKLFFGSGTQLSVL.

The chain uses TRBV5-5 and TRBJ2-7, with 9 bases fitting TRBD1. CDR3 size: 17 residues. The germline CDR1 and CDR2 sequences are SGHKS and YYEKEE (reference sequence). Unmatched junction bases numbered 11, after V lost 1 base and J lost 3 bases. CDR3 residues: CASSLKWPGQGLYEQYF. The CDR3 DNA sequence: TGTGCCAGCAGCTTGAAATGGCCGGGACAGGGTCTCTACGAGCAGTACTTC.

The CDR3 spells CASSQDGTGNTGELFF. In nucleotides, the CDR3 is TGCGCCAGCAGCCAAGACGGGACAGGGAACACCGGGGAGCTGTTTTTT. The chain is built from TRBV4-3 and TRBJ2-2; TRBD1 agrees at 8 bases. The germline V gene encodes CDR1 LGHNA and CDR2 YSLEER. V was clipped by 0 bases and J by 1 base; unmatched bases: 1. This CDR3 contains 16 residues.

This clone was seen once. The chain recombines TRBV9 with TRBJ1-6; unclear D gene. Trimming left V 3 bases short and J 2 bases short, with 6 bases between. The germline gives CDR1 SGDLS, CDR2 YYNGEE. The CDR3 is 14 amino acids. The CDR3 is CASSAGTYNSPLHF. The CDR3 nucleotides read TGTGCCAGCAGCGCAGGAACCTATAATTCACCCCTCCACTTT.

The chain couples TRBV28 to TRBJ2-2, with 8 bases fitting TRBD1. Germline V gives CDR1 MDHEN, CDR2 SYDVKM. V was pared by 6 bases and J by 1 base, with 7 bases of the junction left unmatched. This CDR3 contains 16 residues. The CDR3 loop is CASRLSGGLNTGELFF. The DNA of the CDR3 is TGTGCCAGCAGGCTATCAGGGGGCCTGAACACCGGGGAGCTGTTTTTT.

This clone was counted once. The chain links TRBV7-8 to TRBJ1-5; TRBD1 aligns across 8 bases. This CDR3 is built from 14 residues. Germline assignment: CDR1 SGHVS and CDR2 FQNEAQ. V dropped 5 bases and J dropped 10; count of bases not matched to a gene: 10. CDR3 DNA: TGTGCCAGCAGCCGTGACAGGGGTGGACCTCCCCAGCATTTT. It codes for CASSRDRGGPPQHF. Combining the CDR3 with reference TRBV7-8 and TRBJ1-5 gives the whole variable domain GAGVSQSPRYKVAKRGQDVALRCDPISGHVSLFWYQQALGQGPEFLTYFQNEAQLDKSGLPSDRFFAERPEGSVSTLKIQRTQQEDSAVYLCASSRDRGGPPQHFGDGTRLSIL.

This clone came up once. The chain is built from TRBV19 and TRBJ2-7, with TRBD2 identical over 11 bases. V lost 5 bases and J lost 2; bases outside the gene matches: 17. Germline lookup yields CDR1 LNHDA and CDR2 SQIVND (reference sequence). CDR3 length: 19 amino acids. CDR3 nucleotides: TGTGCCAGTAGTTCTCCCCGAAGAAGACTAGCGGGGTTTGCCTACGAGCAGTACTTC. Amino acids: CASSSPRRRLAGFAYEQYF.

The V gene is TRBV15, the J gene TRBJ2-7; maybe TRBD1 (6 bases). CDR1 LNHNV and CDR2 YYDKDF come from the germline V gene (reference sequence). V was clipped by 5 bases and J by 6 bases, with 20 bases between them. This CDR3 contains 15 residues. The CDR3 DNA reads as TGTGCCACCAGCCCCGACACCACAGGGCTCCCCGAGCAGTACTTC. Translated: CATSPDTTGLPEQYF.

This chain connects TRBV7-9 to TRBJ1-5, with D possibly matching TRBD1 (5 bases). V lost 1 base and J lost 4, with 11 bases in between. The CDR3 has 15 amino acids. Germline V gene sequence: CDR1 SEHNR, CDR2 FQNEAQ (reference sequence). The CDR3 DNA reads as TGTGCCAGCAGCTTAGAGGGGTTTTCGAATCAGCCCCAGCATTTT. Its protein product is CASSLEGFSNQPQHF.

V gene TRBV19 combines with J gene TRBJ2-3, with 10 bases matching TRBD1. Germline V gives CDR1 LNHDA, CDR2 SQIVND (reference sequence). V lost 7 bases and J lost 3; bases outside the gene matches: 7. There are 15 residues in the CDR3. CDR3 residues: CASTSGQGVTDTQYF. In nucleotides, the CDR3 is TGTGCCAGTACCTCTGGACAGGGGGTTACAGATACGCAGTATTTT.

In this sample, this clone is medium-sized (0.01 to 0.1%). CDR3 nucleotide sequence: TGCGCCAGCAGCTTGGCGGCCGGGGAGCTGTTTTTT. This sequence encodes CASSLAAGELFF. The chain combines TRBV5-1 with TRBJ2-2; no firm D call. V was pared by 0 bases and J by 6 bases, with 3 bases between. Germline assignment: CDR1 SGHRS and CDR2 YFSETQ. This CDR3 has 12 amino acids.

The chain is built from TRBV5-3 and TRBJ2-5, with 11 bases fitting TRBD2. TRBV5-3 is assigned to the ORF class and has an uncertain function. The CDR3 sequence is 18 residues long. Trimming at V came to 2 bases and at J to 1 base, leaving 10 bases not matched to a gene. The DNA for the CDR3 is TGTGCCAGAAGCTTTGGGGCACTAGCGGGAGTCCTCCAAGAGACCCAGTACTTC. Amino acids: CARSFGALAGVLQETQYF.

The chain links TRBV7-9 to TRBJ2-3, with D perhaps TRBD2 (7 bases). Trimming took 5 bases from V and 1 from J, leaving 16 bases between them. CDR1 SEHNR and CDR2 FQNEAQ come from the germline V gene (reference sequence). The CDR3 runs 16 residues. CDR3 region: CASSPRGGPRTDTQYF. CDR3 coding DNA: TGTGCCAGCAGCCCGAGGGGGGGACCACGCACAGATACGCAGTATTTT. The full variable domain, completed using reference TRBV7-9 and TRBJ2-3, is DTGVSQNPRHKITKRGQNVTFRCDPISEHNRLYWYRQTLGQGPEFLTYFQNEAQLEKSRLLSDRFSAERPKGSFSTLEIQRTEQGDSAMYLCASSPRGGPRTDTQYFGPGTRLTVL.

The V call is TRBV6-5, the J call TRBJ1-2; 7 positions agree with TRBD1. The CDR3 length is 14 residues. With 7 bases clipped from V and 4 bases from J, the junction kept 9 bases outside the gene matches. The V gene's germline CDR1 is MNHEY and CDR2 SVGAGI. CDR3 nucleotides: TGTGCCAGCACCACACAGGGGATGGGCTATGGCTACACCTTC. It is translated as CASTTQGMGYGYTF.